Detailed here is one TCR beta chain. Donors in Cohort 3 counted as recovered after two negative PCRs, clearance, or symptom resolution. These data originate in a study of blood T cell repertoires in COVID-19. Turning to the study itself: T cells, B-cell-depleted T cells, or PBMCs supplied cDNA or gDNA.

As processed by the authors: Using reference gene primer amplification, nucleated cell counts were estimated. Sequencing used immunoSEQ multiplex PCR; TCRdb keeps in-frame clones, though not all of them. D and trimming come from the DNA, and the V and J calls and clone size come from that table. The profile shows approximately 360,000 clones, roughly 87% of them singletons. Germline-derived CDR1 and CDR2 are SGHDN and FVKESK. V was clipped by 6 bases and J by 6 bases, with 16 bases between them. The CDR3 consists of 14 residues. The origin of this receptor is a woman aged 45 to 65 who had recovered from COVID-19. The sequenced sample was PBMCs or T cells enriched from blood (not recorded which). J is TRBJ2-3 and V is TRBV14; a possible D gene is TRBD2 (7 bases). CDR3 coding DNA: TGTGCCAGCAGTCCCGGGGGGCCCTCTGATACGCAGTATTTT. Translated, it gives CASSPGGPSDTQYF.